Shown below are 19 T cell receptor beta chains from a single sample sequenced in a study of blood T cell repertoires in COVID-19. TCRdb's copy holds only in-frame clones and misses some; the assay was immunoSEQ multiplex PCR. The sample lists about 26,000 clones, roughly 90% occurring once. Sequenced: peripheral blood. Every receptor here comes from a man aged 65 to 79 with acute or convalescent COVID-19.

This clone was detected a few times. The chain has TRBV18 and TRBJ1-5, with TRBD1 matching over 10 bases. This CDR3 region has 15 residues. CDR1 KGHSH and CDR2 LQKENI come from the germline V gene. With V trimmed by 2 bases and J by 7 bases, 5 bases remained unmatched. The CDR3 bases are TGTGCCAGCTCACCAGGGACAGGGGAGGGACAGCCCCAGCATTTT. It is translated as CASSPGTGEGQPQHF.

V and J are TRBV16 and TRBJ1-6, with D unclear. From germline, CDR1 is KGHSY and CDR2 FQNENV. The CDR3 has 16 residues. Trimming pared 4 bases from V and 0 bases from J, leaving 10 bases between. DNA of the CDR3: TGTGCCAGCAGCCCGCAATCGAGCTCCTATAATTCACCCCTCCACTTT. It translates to CASSPQSSSYNSPLHF.

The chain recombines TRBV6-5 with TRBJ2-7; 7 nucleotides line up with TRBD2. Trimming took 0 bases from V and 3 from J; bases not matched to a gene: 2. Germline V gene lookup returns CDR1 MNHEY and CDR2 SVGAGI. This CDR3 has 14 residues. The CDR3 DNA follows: TGTGCCAGCAGTTACTCGGGAGGGGACTACGAGCAGTACTTC. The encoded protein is CASSYSGGDYEQYF.

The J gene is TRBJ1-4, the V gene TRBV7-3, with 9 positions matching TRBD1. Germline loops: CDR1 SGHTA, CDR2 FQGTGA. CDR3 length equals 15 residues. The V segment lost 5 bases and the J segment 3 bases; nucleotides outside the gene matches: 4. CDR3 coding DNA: TGTGCCAGCAGCCCCGGGACAGGGTCTAATGAAAAACTGTTTTTT. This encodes CASSPGTGSNEKLFF.

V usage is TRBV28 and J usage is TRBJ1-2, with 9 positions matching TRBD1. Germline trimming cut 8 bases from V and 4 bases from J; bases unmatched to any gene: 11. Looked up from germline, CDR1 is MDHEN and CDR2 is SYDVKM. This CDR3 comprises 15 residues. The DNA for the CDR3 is TGTGCCAGCGGGGGACAGGGTACAACCCTCTATGGCTACACCTTC. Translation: CASGGQGTTLYGYTF.

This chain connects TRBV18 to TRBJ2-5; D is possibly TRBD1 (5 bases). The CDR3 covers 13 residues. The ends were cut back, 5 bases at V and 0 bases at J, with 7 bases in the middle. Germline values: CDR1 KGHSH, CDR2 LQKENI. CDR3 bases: TGTGCCAGCTCAGAGACAGACCAAGAGACCCAGTACTTC. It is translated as CASSETDQETQYF.

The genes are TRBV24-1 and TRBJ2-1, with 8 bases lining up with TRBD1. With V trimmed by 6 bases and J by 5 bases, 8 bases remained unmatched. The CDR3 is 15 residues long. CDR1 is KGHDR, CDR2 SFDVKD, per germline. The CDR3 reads CATSSGRGLDNEQFF. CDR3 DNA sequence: TGTGCCACCAGTTCTGGCAGGGGGCTGGACAATGAGCAGTTCTTC.

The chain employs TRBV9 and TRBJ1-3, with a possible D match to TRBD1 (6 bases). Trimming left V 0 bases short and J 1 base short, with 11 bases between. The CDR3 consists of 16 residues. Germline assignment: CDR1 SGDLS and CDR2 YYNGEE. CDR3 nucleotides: TGTGCCAGCAGCGTAGGCACAGGGTTTTCTGGAAACACCATATATTTT. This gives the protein CASSVGTGFSGNTIYF. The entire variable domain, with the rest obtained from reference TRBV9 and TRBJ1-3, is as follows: DSGVTQTPKHLITATGQRVTLRCSPRSGDLSVYWYQQSLDQGLQFLIQYYNGEERAKGNILERFSAQQFPDLHSELNLSSLELGDSALYFCASSVGTGFSGNTIYFGEGSWLTVV.

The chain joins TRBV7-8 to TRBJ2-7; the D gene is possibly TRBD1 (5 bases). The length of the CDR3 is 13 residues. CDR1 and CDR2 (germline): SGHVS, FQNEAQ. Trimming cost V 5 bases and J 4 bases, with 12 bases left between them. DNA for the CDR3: TGTGCCAGCAGCCAGACGACAGTTTACGAGCAGTACTTC. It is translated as CASSQTTVYEQYF.

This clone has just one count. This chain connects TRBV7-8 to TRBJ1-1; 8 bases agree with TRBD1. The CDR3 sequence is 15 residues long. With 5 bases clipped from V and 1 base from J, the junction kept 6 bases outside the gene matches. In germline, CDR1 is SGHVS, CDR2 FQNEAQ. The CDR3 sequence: CASSKDRVGNTEAFF. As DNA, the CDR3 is TGTGCCAGCAGCAAGGACAGGGTGGGGAACACTGAAGCTTTCTTT.

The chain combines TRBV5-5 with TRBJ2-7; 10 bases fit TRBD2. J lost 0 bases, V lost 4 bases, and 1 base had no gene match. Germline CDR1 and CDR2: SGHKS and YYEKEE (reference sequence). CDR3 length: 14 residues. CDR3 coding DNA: TGTGCCAGCAGCCGGACTAGCGGCTCCTACGAGCAGTACTTC. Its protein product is CASSRTSGSYEQYF.

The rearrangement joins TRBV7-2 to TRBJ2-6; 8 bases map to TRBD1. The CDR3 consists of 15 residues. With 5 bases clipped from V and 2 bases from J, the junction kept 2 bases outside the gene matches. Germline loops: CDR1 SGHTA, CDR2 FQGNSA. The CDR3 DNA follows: TGTGCCAGCAGCCTACAGGGGGCTGGGGCCAACGTCCTGACTTTC. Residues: CASSLQGAGANVLTF.

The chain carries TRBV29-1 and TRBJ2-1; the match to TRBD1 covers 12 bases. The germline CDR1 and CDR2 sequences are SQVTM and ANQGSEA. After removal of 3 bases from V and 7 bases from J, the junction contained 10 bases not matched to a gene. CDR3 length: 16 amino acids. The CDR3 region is CSVDRTGTGGGNEQFF. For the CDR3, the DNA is TGCAGCGTTGATCGTACCGGGACAGGGGGCGGGAATGAGCAGTTCTTC.

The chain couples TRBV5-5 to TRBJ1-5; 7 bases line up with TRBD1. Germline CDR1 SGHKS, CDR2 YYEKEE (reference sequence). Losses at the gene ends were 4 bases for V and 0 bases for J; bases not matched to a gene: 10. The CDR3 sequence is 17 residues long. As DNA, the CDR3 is TGTGCCAGCAGCCGGACCGTTCAGGGGGTTAGCAATCAGCCCCAGCATTTT. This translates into CASSRTVQGVSNQPQHF.

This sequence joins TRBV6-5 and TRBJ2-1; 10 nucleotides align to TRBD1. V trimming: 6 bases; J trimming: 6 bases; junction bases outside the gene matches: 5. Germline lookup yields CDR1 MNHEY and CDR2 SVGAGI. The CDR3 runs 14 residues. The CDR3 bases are TGTGCCAGCAGCCCGGGACAGGGGTTCAATGAGCAGTTCTTC. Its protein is CASSPGQGFNEQFF.

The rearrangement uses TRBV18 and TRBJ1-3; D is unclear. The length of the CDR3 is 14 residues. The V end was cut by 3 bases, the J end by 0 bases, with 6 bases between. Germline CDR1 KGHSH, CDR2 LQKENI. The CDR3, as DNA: TGTGCCAGCTCACCGTTTAGCTCTGGAAACACCATATATTTT. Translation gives CASSPFSSGNTIYF.

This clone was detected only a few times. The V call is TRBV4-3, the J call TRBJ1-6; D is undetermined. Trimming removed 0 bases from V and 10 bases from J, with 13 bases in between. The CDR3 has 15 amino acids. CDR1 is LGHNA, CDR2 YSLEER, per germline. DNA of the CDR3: TGCGCCAGCAGCCAAGATCTAACGGGGTACTCACCCCTCCACTTT. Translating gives CASSQDLTGYSPLHF.

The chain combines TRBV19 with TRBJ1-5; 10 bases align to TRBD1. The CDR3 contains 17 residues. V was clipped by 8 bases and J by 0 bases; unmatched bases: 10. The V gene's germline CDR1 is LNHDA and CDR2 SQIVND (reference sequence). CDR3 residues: CASSARDRGLSNQPQHF. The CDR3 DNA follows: TGTGCCAGTTCCGCTAGAGACAGGGGGCTTAGCAATCAGCCCCAGCATTTT.

In DNA, the CDR3 is TGTGCCAGCAGCCCCCTAAGCGGGAGATACAATGAGCAGTTCTTC. Amino acid sequence: CASSPLSGRYNEQFF. V gene TRBV7-3 combines with J gene TRBJ2-1; 8 bases match TRBD2. The CDR3 covers 15 residues. Germline trimming cut 5 bases from V and 4 bases from J; bases unmatched to any gene: 7. Germline CDR1 and CDR2: SGHTA and FQGTGA.